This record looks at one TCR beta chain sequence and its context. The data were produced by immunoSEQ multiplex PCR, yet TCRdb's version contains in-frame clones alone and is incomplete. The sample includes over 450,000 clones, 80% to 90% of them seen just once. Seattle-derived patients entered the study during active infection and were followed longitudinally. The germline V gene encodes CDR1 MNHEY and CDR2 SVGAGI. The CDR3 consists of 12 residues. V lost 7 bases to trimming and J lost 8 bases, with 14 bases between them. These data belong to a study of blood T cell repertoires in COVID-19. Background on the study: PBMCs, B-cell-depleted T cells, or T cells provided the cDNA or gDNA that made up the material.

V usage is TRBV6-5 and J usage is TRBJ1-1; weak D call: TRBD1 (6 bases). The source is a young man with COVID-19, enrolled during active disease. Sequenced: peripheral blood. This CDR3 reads CASTQRTVEAFF. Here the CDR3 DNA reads TGTGCCAGCACCCAAAGGACAGTAGAAGCTTTCTTT.